This passage covers 32 T cell receptor beta chains from one sample sequenced in a study of vaccination effects on CD4 cells after COVID-19. These receptors have no known antigen. Antigen-specific CD4+ T cells were expanded (with viral peptide pools) by the ViraFEST assay ahead of sequencing. Investigators separated out CD4+ T cells once around 10 days of culture had passed. Two doses of either BNT162b2 or mRNA-1273 were given to each participant. Generated by immunoSEQ multiplex PCR, the TCRdb table keeps only in-frame clones and is missing some. The sample has about 24,000 clones, roughly 79% seen once. Material: CD4+ T cells from PBMCs cultured with SARS-CoV-2 spike peptides, obtained after COVID-19 vaccination. The source is a human donor who received a COVID-19 vaccine. Some clones in this sample may be carry-over from other donors' samples.

The chain carries TRBV14 and TRBJ1-2; D is unresolved. Trimming left V 3 bases short and J 2 bases short, with 7 bases between. This CDR3 contains 13 residues. Germline loops: CDR1 SGHDN, CDR2 FVKESK. The CDR3: CASSQRGNYGYTF. Written as DNA, the CDR3 is TGTGCCAGCAGCCAGCGGGGAAACTATGGCTACACCTTC.

The V and J genes are TRBV29-1 and TRBJ2-5, with 9 bases matching TRBD1. V lost 6 bases and J lost 6; bases outside the gene matches: 5. Germline V CDR1 and CDR2: SQVTM, ANQGSEA. This CDR3 comprises 12 residues. This CDR3 reads CSVLGTGQTQYF. Written as DNA, the CDR3 is TGCAGCGTACTCGGGACAGGGCAGACCCAGTACTTC.

The chain recombines TRBV5-8 with TRBJ2-3, with TRBD2 matching 10 bases. Germline lookup yields CDR1 SGHTS and CDR2 YDEGEE. The CDR3 runs to 19 residues. The J segment lost 0 bases and the V segment lost 7 bases, leaving 17 bases of the junction unmatched. Here the CDR3 DNA reads TGTGCCAGCCCCAGGGCCCCAGCGGGGGGGCCTCCGAGCACAGATACGCAGTATTTT. This codes for CASPRAPAGGPPSTDTQYF.

V and J are TRBV6-5 and TRBJ1-3; 7 positions agree with TRBD1. This CDR3 spans 15 amino acids. Germline-derived CDR1 and CDR2 are MNHEY and SVGAGI. V shed 6 bases and J 1 base; nucleotides not matched to a gene: 6. Written as DNA, the CDR3 is TGTGCCAGCAGACCTGACAGGGCATCTGGAAACACCATATATTTT. It codes for CASRPDRASGNTIYF.

V and J are TRBV5-5 and TRBJ2-7; TRBD1 matches at 10 bases. Trimming took 3 bases from V and 3 from J; bases not matched to a gene: 3. CDR3 size: 14 residues. CDR1 SGHKS and CDR2 YYEKEE come from the germline V gene (reference sequence). The CDR3 DNA reads TGTGCCAGCAGCTCGGGACAGGGGCTCTACGAGCAGTACGTC. Translated, it gives CASSSGQGLYEQYV.

The V call is TRBV10-3, the J call TRBJ1-3; D is unresolved. Germline V lookup: CDR1 ENHRY, CDR2 SYGVKD. V lost 7 bases and J 0 bases, leaving 4 bases between the germline ends. CDR3 length: 12 residues. This CDR3 reads CAITGSGNTIYF. CDR3 bases: TGTGCCATCACTGGCTCTGGAAACACCATATATTTT.

This rearrangement joins TRBV5-1 to TRBJ1-2; 12 bases are a match to TRBD1. The CDR3 spans 18 residues. V lost 4 bases to trimming and J lost 6 bases; unmatched junction nucleotides: 16. From germline, CDR1 is SGHRS and CDR2 YFSETQ. The CDR3 DNA reads TGCGCCAGCAGCGCTGGCACGGGACAGGGGGCTTATTTAAATGGCTACACCTTC. Translating it yields CASSAGTGQGAYLNGYTF.

The chain is built from TRBV3-1 (or the pseudogene TRBV3-2) and TRBJ2-4; D gene uncertain. The CDR3 has 15 amino acids. Germline CDR1 LGHDT, CDR2 YNNKEL (reference sequence). V was clipped by 4 bases and J by 5 bases, with 15 bases between them. The CDR3 loop is CASSRTAASENIQYF. CDR3 in DNA: TGTGCCAGCAGCCGTACAGCCGCTTCCGAAAACATTCAGTACTTC.

In this sample, this clone turned up once. The chain has TRBV7-9 and TRBJ1-1; D ambiguous. CDR1 and CDR2 (germline): SEHNR, FQNEAQ (reference sequence). The germline V and J ends were trimmed by 3 bases and 2 bases, with 7 bases remaining between them. The CDR3 spans 13 residues. This chain's CDR3 is CASSLEGNTEAFF. The CDR3 region has the DNA TGTGCCAGCAGCTTGGAAGGTAACACTGAAGCTTTCTTT.

The CDR3 sequence is CSVGKSGAQTNYGYTF. The CDR3 nucleotides read TGCAGCGTTGGCAAGTCGGGGGCCCAAACTAACTATGGCTACACCTTC. The chain recombines TRBV29-1 with TRBJ1-2; D possibly corresponds to TRBD1 (6 bases). CDR3 size: 16 residues. The V gene lost 4 bases and the J gene lost 0 bases, with 18 bases spanning the gap. Looked up from germline, CDR1 is SQVTM and CDR2 is ANQGSEA.

This clone has only one observation. V and J are TRBV6-5 and TRBJ1-5, with 9 bases that match TRBD1. The CDR3 has 13 residues. The germline gives CDR1 MNHEY, CDR2 SVGAGI. After removal of 6 bases from V and 6 bases from J, the junction contained 3 bases not matched to a gene. DNA for the CDR3: TGTGCCAGCAGCCGGGACAGGGTTCAGCCCCAGCATTTT. Its translation: CASSRDRVQPQHF.

The chain employs TRBV5-4 and TRBJ2-5; D may be TRBD1 or TRBD2 (5 bases each). This CDR3 spans 15 amino acids. Trimming removed 4 bases at V and 2 bases at J, with 15 bases between. The germline gives CDR1 SGHNT, CDR2 YYREEE (reference sequence). CDR3 protein: CASSPGGSVQETQYF. The CDR3 nucleotides are TGTGCCAGCAGCCCTGGGGGTAGCGTACAAGAGACCCAGTACTTC.

CDR3 amino acids: CASSSPGQGAVLDTEAFF. The CDR3 DNA reads TGTGCCAGCAGCTCACCGGGACAGGGGGCGGTCCTGGACACTGAAGCTTTCTTT. The chain carries TRBV5-4 and TRBJ1-1; 12 bases map to TRBD1. Germline-derived CDR1 and CDR2 are SGHNT and YYREEE (reference sequence). J was trimmed by 3 bases and V by 3 bases; bases with no gene match: 12. This CDR3 has 18 amino acids.

The chain recombines TRBV5-1 with TRBJ2-1, with TRBD2 identical over 13 bases. J gave up 6 bases and V 4 bases, and 4 bases lay outside the gene matches. This CDR3 has 15 amino acids. In germline, CDR1 is SGHRS, CDR2 YFSETQ. CDR3 nucleotides: TGCGCCAGCAGCCCACGACTAGCGGGGGGCAATGAGCAGTTCTTC. Its translation is CASSPRLAGGNEQFF.

This clone was detected a few times. The rearrangement uses TRBV10-1 and TRBJ2-3; D ambiguous. The germline V and J ends were trimmed by 0 bases and 5 bases, with 9 bases remaining between them. Germline-derived CDR1 and CDR2 are WNHNN and SYGVQD (reference sequence). This CDR3 comprises 14 residues. CDR3 coding DNA: TGCGCCAGCAGTGAGTCCCCGGTCGGAGATACGCAGTATTTT. Protein sequence: CASSESPVGDTQYF.

This chain joins TRBV6-5 and TRBJ2-7, with D perhaps being TRBD1 or TRBD2 (5 bases each). The CDR3 has 12 amino acids. V was trimmed by 5 bases and J by 3 bases, leaving 8 bases between them. The germline CDR1 and CDR2 sequences are MNHEY and SVGAGI. CDR3 coding DNA: TGTGCCAGCAGTCGGGACGGCTACGAGCAGTACTTC. Its translation: CASSRDGYEQYF.

In this sample, this clone turned up once. V usage is TRBV24-1 and J usage is TRBJ1-2; D possibly corresponds to TRBD1 (6 bases). The CDR3 loop spans 14 amino acids. Germline CDR1 is KGHDR and CDR2 is SFDVKD. The ends were cut back, 3 bases at V and 2 bases at J, with 9 bases in the middle. The CDR3 region is CATSDRGINYGYTF. The CDR3 bases are TGTGCCACCAGTGATAGGGGGATAAACTATGGCTACACCTTC.

V gene TRBV7-8 combines with J gene TRBJ1-1, with 9 bases that match TRBD1. Trimming at V came to 5 bases and at J to 3 bases, leaving 4 bases not matched to a gene. The CDR3 loop spans 14 amino acids. Germline values: CDR1 SGHVS, CDR2 FQNEAQ. CDR3 in amino acids: CASSVDRGYTEAFF. The CDR3 bases are TGTGCCAGCAGCGTTGACAGGGGGTACACTGAAGCTTTCTTT.

CDR3 sequence reads: CASSITGAVRLNTEAFF. The CDR3 bases are TGTGCCAGCAGTATTACAGGGGCGGTTAGGCTGAACACTGAAGCTTTCTTT. The chain couples TRBV28 to TRBJ1-1; TRBD1 matches at 7 bases. This CDR3 region has 17 residues. Trimming cost V 5 bases and J 0 bases; bases outside gene matches: 12. Germline V gives CDR1 MDHEN, CDR2 SYDVKM.

The rearrangement uses TRBV3-1 (or the pseudogene TRBV3-2) and TRBJ2-5; 12 bases are a match to TRBD1. The junction had 2 bases not matched to a gene; V was cut back by 1 base and J by 5 bases. The CDR3 consists of 15 residues. The germline gives CDR1 LGHDT, CDR2 YNNKEL (reference sequence). The CDR3 DNA reads TGTGCCAGCAGCCAAGGAGGGACAGGGGGCGAGACCCAGTACTTC. It yields the protein CASSQGGTGGETQYF.

This chain joins TRBV2 and TRBJ2-2, with D hard to call. The V and J ends lost 7 bases and 9 bases respectively, with 12 bases between them. This CDR3 is 12 amino acids long. The germline V gene encodes CDR1 SNHLY and CDR2 FYNNEI. This CDR3 is CASTRSARELFF. Here the CDR3 DNA reads TGTGCCAGCACTCGATCTGCCCGGGAGCTGTTTTTT.

The J gene is TRBJ1-3, the V gene TRBV7-9; D uncertain. Germline V CDR1 and CDR2: SEHNR, FQNEAQ (reference sequence). The CDR3 extends over 13 amino acids. V was trimmed by 5 bases and J by 2 bases, leaving 7 bases between them. The CDR3, as DNA: TGTGCCAGCAGCCCGAGTGCTGGAAACACCATATATTTT. Translation: CASSPSAGNTIYF. The whole variable domain, filled in from reference TRBV7-9 and TRBJ1-3, reads DTGVSQNPRHKITKRGQNVTFRCDPISEHNRLYWYRQTLGQGPEFLTYFQNEAQLEKSRLLSDRFSAERPKGSFSTLEIQRTEQGDSAMYLCASSPSAGNTIYFGEGSWLTVV.

The V gene is TRBV2, the J gene TRBJ1-1; D is unresolved. Germline CDR1 is SNHLY and CDR2 is FYNNEI. The CDR3 is made up of 16 amino acids. V was pared by 4 bases and J by 3 bases, with 18 bases between. The CDR3 DNA reads TGTGCCAGCAGTGCTCATGTCTCAGCTTCCTACACTGAAGCTTTCTTT. Its protein is CASSAHVSASYTEAFF.

This chain uses TRBV29-1 with TRBJ2-5; 7 bases line up with TRBD2. J gave up 1 base and V 4 bases, and 0 bases lay outside the gene matches. Per the germline V gene, CDR1 is SQVTM and CDR2 is ANQGSEA. The CDR3 spans 12 residues. The CDR3 DNA is TGCAGCGTTGCTAGCGGCCAAGAGACCCAGTACTTC. It translates to CSVASGQETQYF.

As for this clone: Other DNA sequences in this sample translate to the same CDR3. This chain links TRBV4-1 with TRBJ2-1; TRBD2 matches 7 bases. This CDR3 region has 15 residues. With V trimmed by 0 bases and J by 4 bases, 3 bases remained unmatched. Germline CDR1 MGHRA, CDR2 YSYEKL. CDR3: CASSQDRGGYNEQFF. The CDR3 DNA reads TGCGCCAGCAGCCAAGATCGCGGGGGTTACAATGAGCAGTTCTTC.

This rearrangement joins TRBV5-6 to TRBJ1-2; 7 nucleotides agree with TRBD1. V gave up 4 bases and J gave up 5 bases; unmatched junction bases: 8. Germline V lookup: CDR1 SGHDT, CDR2 YYEEEE. The CDR3 totals 14 residues. CDR3 loop: CASSTDRLNYGYTF. CDR3 sequence (DNA): TGTGCCAGCAGCACGGACAGGCTTAATTATGGCTACACCTTC.

The V gene is TRBV28, the J gene TRBJ2-3; 8 nucleotides agree with TRBD2. This CDR3 comprises 14 residues. Germline assignment: CDR1 MDHEN and CDR2 SYDVKM. V was clipped by 3 bases and J by 5 bases; unmatched bases: 4. CDR3 nucleotides: TGTGCCAGCAGTTTCGCGGGGGGAAGAGATACGCAGTATTTT. Translation gives CASSFAGGRDTQYF. Full variable domain (remainder filled in from reference TRBV28 and TRBJ2-3): DVKVTQSSRYLVKRTGEKVFLECVQDMDHENMFWYRQDPGLGLRLIYFSYDVKMKEKGDIPEGYSVSREKKERFSLILESASTNQTSMYLCASSFAGGRDTQYFGPGTRLTVL.

The chain uses TRBV5-1 and TRBJ2-1; 7 nucleotides agree with TRBD2. Unmatched junction bases numbered 4, after V lost 0 bases and J lost 4 bases. Germline V gene data show CDR1 as SGHRS and CDR2 as YFSETQ. This CDR3 contains 15 residues. The CDR3: CASSLATGGYNEQFF. CDR3 bases: TGCGCCAGCAGCTTGGCGACGGGGGGATACAATGAGCAGTTCTTC.

This clone showed up just a few times. In DNA, the CDR3 is TGTGCCAGCAGCTTAGCCCGGGGCTACGAGCAGTACGTC. It is translated as CASSLARGYEQYV. The rearrangement uses TRBV7-2 and TRBJ2-7, with D tentatively TRBD2 (5 bases). The CDR3 has 13 amino acids. CDR1 SGHTA and CDR2 FQGNSA come from the germline V gene. Trimming left V 0 bases short and J 3 bases short, with 6 bases between.

By its share, this clone is large (0.1 to 1%). The V call is TRBV5-5, the J call TRBJ1-6, with no clear D. Trimming stripped 4 bases from V and 7 bases from J, with 12 bases between. The CDR3 covers 14 residues. Germline lookup yields CDR1 SGHKS and CDR2 YYEKEE (reference sequence). The CDR3 region has the DNA TGTGCCAGCAGCGACGAACGGAACAATTCACCCCTCCACTTT. Translating it yields CASSDERNNSPLHF.

The chain links TRBV3-1 (or the pseudogene TRBV3-2) to TRBJ2-5, with unresolved D. The germline gives CDR1 LGHDT, CDR2 YNNKEL (reference sequence). The ends were cut back, 0 bases at V and 2 bases at J, with 10 bases in the middle. This CDR3 is 15 amino acids long. CDR3 coding DNA: TGTGCCAGCAGCCAAGATTTGACCCGACAAGAGACCCAGTACTTC. It yields the protein CASSQDLTRQETQYF.

The chain joins TRBV5-4 to TRBJ1-4; 7 positions match TRBD1. Per the germline V gene, CDR1 is SGHNT and CDR2 is YYREEE (reference sequence). CDR3 length: 15 amino acids. V shed 5 bases, J shed 4 bases, and the junction held 8 bases outside the gene matches. The CDR3 is CASRTTGTDNEKLFF. CDR3 nucleotide sequence: TGTGCCAGCAGAACTACCGGGACAGATAATGAAAAACTGTTTTTT.